These 10 T cell receptor beta chains came from one sample sequenced in a study of shared clonotypes between healthy human individuals. The table came from immunoSEQ multiplex PCR; TCRdb's copy has only in-frame clones and leaves some out. The sample consists of more than 2 million clones, around 95% of them appearing once. The sample consisted of naive CD4+ T cells sorted from blood. Noted subset: CD45RA+ positively selected. These receptors originate from a man aged 18 to 29 in good health.

The chain joins TRBV28 to TRBJ1-6; 8 bases match TRBD1. Trimming took 4 bases from V and 6 from J; bases not matched to a gene: 5. CDR3 size: 15 residues. Germline lookup yields CDR1 MDHEN and CDR2 SYDVKM. Written as DNA, the CDR3 is TGTGCCAGCAGTTCGACAGGGGTTAGTAATTCACCCCTCCACTTT. It translates to CASSSTGVSNSPLHF.

The chain has TRBV19 and TRBJ2-7; TRBD2 matches 11 bases. This CDR3 has 15 amino acids. The J segment lost 4 bases and the V segment lost 6 bases, leaving 8 bases of the junction unmatched. Germline V lookup: CDR1 LNHDA, CDR2 SQIVND (reference sequence). The CDR3 spells CASRPLAGGSYEQYF. CDR3 DNA sequence: TGTGCCAGTAGGCCTCTAGCGGGGGGTTCTTACGAGCAGTACTTC.

CDR3 in DNA: TGCGCCAGCAGCTTGATTGGCCAGTCTAATGAAGCTTTCTTT. This encodes CASSLIGQSNEAFF. The gene calls are TRBV5-1 and TRBJ1-1; D gene uncertain. Per the germline V gene, CDR1 is SGHRS and CDR2 is YFSETQ. The ends were cut back, 1 base at V and 7 bases at J, with 14 bases in the middle. There are 14 residues in the CDR3. Full variable domain (rest looked up from reference TRBV5-1 and TRBJ1-1): KAGVTQTPRYLIKTRGQQVTLSCSPISGHRSVSWYQQTPGQGLQFLFEYFSETQRNKGNFPGRFSGRQFSNSRSEMNVSTLELGDSALYLCASSLIGQSNEAFFGQGTRLTVV.

Note on this clone: Within the sample, other DNA sequences also encode this same CDR3. The CDR3 spells CAWSVWEEKLFF. The CDR3, as DNA: TGTGCCTGGAGTGTTTGGGAGGAAAAACTGTTTTTT. This rearrangement joins TRBV30 to TRBJ1-4; D is unclear. Looked up from germline, CDR1 is GTSNPN and CDR2 is SVGIG (reference sequence). This CDR3 contains 12 residues. With 0 bases removed from V and 8 bases from J, the gap between germline ends came to 7 bases.

The gene calls are TRBV5-1 and TRBJ1-1; D is unclear. The CDR3 has 13 amino acids. V was cut by 5 bases and J by 3 bases, with 11 bases left in between. Germline V gene data show CDR1 as SGHRS and CDR2 as YFSETQ. The CDR3 is CASSQEYDTEAFF. CDR3 in DNA: TGCGCCAGCAGTCAGGAGTATGACACTGAAGCTTTCTTT.

There are a few counts of this clone. This rearrangement joins TRBV6-5 to TRBJ1-5; D unresolved. The V end lost 6 bases, the J end lost 2 bases, and 11 bases lay between the germline ends. Per the germline V gene, CDR1 is MNHEY and CDR2 is SVGAGI. The CDR3 has 14 amino acids. CDR3 protein: CASSQGWGNQPQHF. The CDR3, as DNA: TGTGCCAGCAGCCAAGGATGGGGCAATCAGCCCCAGCATTTT.

This clone was observed a handful of times. The chain couples TRBV10-3 to TRBJ1-2; D is unresolved. Trimming took off 10 bases at V and 6 bases at J, with 15 bases between the two ends. CDR3 length: 12 amino acids. CDR1 is ENHRY, CDR2 SYGVKD, per germline. CDR3 amino acids: CANGRREDGYTF. CDR3 nucleotides: TGTGCCAACGGAAGGAGGGAGGATGGCTACACCTTC.

The chain combines TRBV14 with TRBJ2-7; TRBD2 agrees at 10 bases. V was pared by 0 bases and J by 5 bases, with 10 bases of the junction left unmatched. The CDR3 runs to 17 residues. Per the germline V gene, CDR1 is SGHDN and CDR2 is FVKESK. Here the CDR3 DNA reads TGTGCCAGCAGCCAAGATTCCAGCGGGAGGGCCTACCACGAGCAGTACTTC. Its protein is CASSQDSSGRAYHEQYF.

This clone was seen once. The genes are TRBV9 and TRBJ1-3; TRBD1 aligns across 9 bases. The CDR3 sequence is 15 residues long. Trimming took 3 bases from V and 4 from J; bases not matched to a gene: 5. Germline CDR1 SGDLS, CDR2 YYNGEE. The CDR3 sequence: CASSADRGRGNTIYF. Here the CDR3 DNA reads TGTGCCAGCAGCGCGGACAGGGGTAGGGGAAACACCATATATTTT.

The gene calls are TRBV7-3 and TRBJ2-1; 9 positions agree with TRBD2. The CDR3 length is 16 residues. V lost 5 bases to trimming and J lost 8 bases; unmatched junction nucleotides: 13. In germline, CDR1 is SGHTA, CDR2 FQGTGA. The CDR3 region has the DNA TGTGCCAGCAGCCTCTTAAGCCTAGCGGGGTTGGATGAGCAGTTCTTC. It translates to CASSLLSLAGLDEQFF.